This T cell receptor beta chain is drawn from a study of OX40 agonist ivuxolimab in advanced cancers. Looking at the study overall: Dose-escalation subjects each had hepatocellular carcinoma, melanoma, renal cell or head and neck cancer.

The data were produced by immunoSEQ multiplex PCR, yet TCRdb's version contains in-frame clones alone and is incomplete. Of fewer than 45,000 clones listed, approximately 90% are singletons. Sequenced material: CD4+ or CD8+ T cells sorted from blood, taken in a trial of the OX40 agonist ivuxolimab. The TCR sequence derives from an adult with an advanced solid tumor such as melanoma, head and neck, liver or kidney cancer.

CDR3 bases: TGTGCCAGCAAGTCCGTACCTGGGAATCAGCCCCAGCATTTT. This translates into CASKSVPGNQPQHF. This sequence joins TRBV6-5 and TRBJ1-5; no firm D call. V lost 7 bases to trimming and J lost 4 bases, with 14 bases between them. Germline V gene data show CDR1 as MNHEY and CDR2 as SVGAGI. The CDR3 loop spans 14 amino acids.